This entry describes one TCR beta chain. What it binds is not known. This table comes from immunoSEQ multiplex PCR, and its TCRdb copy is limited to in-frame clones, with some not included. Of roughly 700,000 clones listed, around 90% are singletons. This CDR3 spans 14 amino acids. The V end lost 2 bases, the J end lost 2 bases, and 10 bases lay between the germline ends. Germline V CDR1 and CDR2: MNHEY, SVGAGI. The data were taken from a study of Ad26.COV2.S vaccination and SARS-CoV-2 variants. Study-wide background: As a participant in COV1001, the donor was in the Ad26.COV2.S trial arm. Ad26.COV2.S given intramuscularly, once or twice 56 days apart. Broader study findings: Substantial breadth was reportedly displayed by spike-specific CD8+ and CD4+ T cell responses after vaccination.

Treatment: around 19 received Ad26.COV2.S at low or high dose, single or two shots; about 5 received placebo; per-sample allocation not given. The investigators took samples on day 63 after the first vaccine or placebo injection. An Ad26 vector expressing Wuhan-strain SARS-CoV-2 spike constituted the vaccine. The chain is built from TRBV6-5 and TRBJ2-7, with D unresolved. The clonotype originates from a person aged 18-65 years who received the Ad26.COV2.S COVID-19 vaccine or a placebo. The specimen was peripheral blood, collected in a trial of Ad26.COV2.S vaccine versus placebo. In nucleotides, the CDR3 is TGTGCCAGCAGTTACAGGGTAGATGCCTACGAGCAGTACTTC. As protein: CASSYRVDAYEQYF.